The 8 T cell receptor beta chains in this list originate from one sample, sequenced in a study of control samples from healthy donors and cancer patients (dated by TCRdb to between 2020 and 2021). Library preparation employed the immunoSEQ multiplex PCR assay. TCRdb took this table from immuneACCESS and kept in-frame rearrangements with V and J called. Such tables lack part of the clones; where checked against another copy, unresolved V genes explain under half of the gap, and the rest is unexplained. The sample table contains about 120,000 clones; only one count was recorded for around 86% of them. Less than 9.5% of the sample belongs to the ten largest clones. The sequenced material came from blood. These receptors came from a man aged 40-50 years in good health.

This sequence joins TRBV27 and TRBJ2-3; D is undetermined. The CDR3 length is 11 residues. Germline V lookup: CDR1 MNHEY, CDR2 SMNVEV (reference sequence). Deletions cut 6 bases from V and 5 bases from J, with 6 bases between. The CDR3 region has the DNA TGTGCCAGCAGAAAAAAAGATACGCAGTATTTT. Translation gives CASRKKDTQYF.

Here the CDR3 DNA reads TGTGCCAGCAGATCTCAGACTAACACTGAAGCTTTCTTT. Its translation: CASRSQTNTEAFF. The chain uses TRBV7-2 and TRBJ1-1; D unclear. Deletions cut 6 bases from V and 2 bases from J, with 10 bases between. Per the germline V gene, CDR1 is SGHTA and CDR2 is FQGNSA. The CDR3 length is 13 residues.

The chain uses TRBV10-2 and TRBJ2-1, with 9 positions matching TRBD1. Germline V gene data show CDR1 as WSHSY and CDR2 as SAAADI. This CDR3 comprises 12 residues. J was trimmed by 12 bases and V by 7 bases; bases with no gene match: 7. Written as DNA, the CDR3 is TGCGCCAGCACTGCACAGGGGGCAGGGCAGTTCTTC. Amino acid sequence: CASTAQGAGQFF.

The chain employs TRBV30 and TRBJ2-1, with D perhaps given as TRBD1 or TRBD2 (6 bases each). The V and J ends lost 7 bases and 1 base respectively, with 17 bases between them. The CDR3 spans 15 residues. Germline CDR1 is GTSNPN and CDR2 is SVGIG (reference sequence). CDR3 amino acids: CASKTGAPSYNEQFF. CDR3 DNA sequence: TGTGCCTCAAAAACGGGGGCCCCATCCTACAATGAGCAGTTCTTC.

This chain links TRBV5-6 with TRBJ1-2; D is unresolved. This CDR3 is built from 16 residues. V gave up 4 bases and J gave up 6 bases, with 22 bases separating them. Per the germline V gene, CDR1 is SGHDT and CDR2 is YYEEEE. CDR3 sequence reads: CASSRSVHFYGDGYTF. The CDR3 coding sequence is TGTGCCAGCAGCAGAAGTGTACACTTCTATGGAGATGGCTACACCTTC.

This chain uses TRBV30 with TRBJ2-1; D call uncertain. V lost 0 bases to trimming and J lost 6 bases, with 3 bases between them. The CDR3 totals 11 residues. CDR1 is GTSNPN and CDR2 is SVGIG in the germline V gene (reference sequence). The CDR3 region has the DNA TGTGCCTGGAGTGTAACCAATGAGCAGTTCTTC. Protein: CAWSVTNEQFF. The full variable domain, its missing parts supplied by reference TRBV30 and TRBJ2-1, is SQTIHQWPATLVQPVGSPLSLECTVEGTSNPNLYWYRQAAGRGLQLLFYSVGIGQISSEVPQNLSASRPQDRQFILSSKKLLLSDSGFYLCAWSVTNEQFFGPGTRLTVL.

This chain joins TRBV5-1 and TRBJ2-7; D may be TRBD2 (6 bases). This CDR3 is 14 amino acids long. Germline V gene data show CDR1 as SGHRS and CDR2 as YFSETQ. V was cut by 0 bases and J by 4 bases, with 11 bases left in between. CDR3 region: CASSLGAGRYEQYF. DNA for the CDR3: TGCGCCAGCAGCTTGGGGGCAGGGAGGTACGAGCAGTACTTC.

The genes are TRBV10-1 and TRBJ1-2; a weak D match, TRBD1 (5 bases). Trimming shortened V by 8 bases and J by 7 bases, and 17 bases separated the two germline ends. This CDR3 is 13 amino acids long. The germline V gene has CDR1 WNHNN and CDR2 SYGVQD (reference sequence). The CDR3 DNA follows: TGCGCCAGCGCGACAGAAAATAAGGGTGGCTACACCTTC. This encodes CASATENKGGYTF.